These T cell receptor beta chains were read from a single sample in a study of T cell repertoires in ileal Crohn's disease. Produced via immunoSEQ multiplex PCR; TCRdb's table is partial and in-frame only. The table shows some 2,400 clones, with 62% occurring only once. Sequencing was performed on ileal tissue. The receptors originated from an adult with Crohn's disease. Both conserved end residues are part of each CDR3. Fields, in order: J gene, V gene, D gene, clone size, CDR3 protein, CDR3 DNA. The D gene is left open where the match is weak. Not every row has a clone size; where given, it reads once, few, many or a size class.

TRBJ2-3 TRBV2 . . CASSEYGGSNIGSSTDTQYF TGTGCCAGCAGTGAATACGGAGGCTCTAATATCGGTTCTAGCACAGATACGCAGTATTTT
TRBJ1-2 TRBV11-2 . once CASSSLGGDHYGYTF TGTGCCAGCAGCTCCCTGGGGGGAGACCACTATGGCTACACCTTC
TRBJ2-1 TRBV28 TRBD2 . CASISSGRVNEQFF TGTGCCAGCATTAGTAGTGGGAGGGTCAATGAGCAGTTCTTC
TRBJ1-2 TRBV9 TRBD1 . CASSILEGTDDGYTF TGTGCCAGCAGCATCCTTGAAGGGACAGATGATGGCTACACCTTC
TRBJ2-7 TRBV5-1 . . CASAPSGGTRWEQYF TGCGCCAGCGCCCCGTCGGGCGGGACGAGGTGGGAGCAGTACTTC
TRBJ2-1 TRBV7-6 TRBD2 once CASSLAVSSGGNEQFF TGTGCCAGCAGCTTAGCCGTGTCTAGCGGAGGCAATGAGCAGTTCTTC
TRBJ2-3 TRBV11-2 . . CASSLDMGVSADTQYF TGTGCCAGCAGCTTAGATATGGGAGTCAGCGCAGATACGCAGTATTTT
TRBJ1-2 TRBV25-1 . large CASSTGGYGYTF TGTGCCAGTTCGACAGGAGGATATGGCTACACCTTC
TRBJ2-2 TRBV18 . . CASSPSGFAGELFF TGTGCCAGCTCACCATCAGGGTTTGCCGGGGAGCTGTTTTTT
TRBJ1-1 TRBV5-1 . . CASSLGGKPTEAFF TGCGCCAGCAGCTTGGGAGGGAAACCCACTGAAGCTTTCTTT
TRBJ2-7 TRBV5-6 TRBD2 . CASRFGSLAGWGSYEQYF TGTGCCAGCAGGTTTGGGTCGCTAGCGGGGTGGGGCTCCTACGAGCAGTACTTC
TRBJ1-1 TRBV29-1 . . CSVQGGVNTEAFF TGCAGCGTCCAGGGAGGGGTGAACACTGAAGCTTTCTTT
TRBJ2-3 TRBV11-3 . . CASSLYRLSTDTQYF TGTGCCAGCAGCTTATACCGACTAAGCACAGATACGCAGTATTTT
TRBJ1-2 TRBV7-9 . . CASSLALRGNGGGGYGYTF TGTGCCAGCAGCTTAGCGCTAAGGGGAAACGGTGGCGGGGGCTATGGCTACACCTTC
TRBJ1-2 TRBV29-1 TRBD1 . CSVPTGKYGYTF TGCAGCGTCCCGACAGGGAAGTATGGCTACACCTTC
TRBJ2-5 TRBV7-9 . . CAGEGGEETQYF TGTGCCGGTGAGGGGGGGGAAGAGACCCAGTACTTC
TRBJ2-5 TRBV5-6 TRBD1 large CASSWGTGKTQYF TGTGCCAGCAGCTGGGGGACAGGGAAGACCCAGTACTTC
TRBJ2-2 TRBV11-2 . . CASSYTGEDGELFF TGTGCCAGCAGCTACACAGGGGAGGACGGGGAGCTGTTTTTT
TRBJ1-1 TRBV19 . . CASSIPGRGHQPEAFF TGTGCCAGTAGTATTCCCGGTAGGGGCCATCAACCCGAAGCTTTCTTT
TRBJ1-2 TRBV29-1 TRBD1 . CSVEEDRGRGYTF TGCAGCGTTGAAGAGGACAGGGGGCGAGGCTACACCTTC
TRBJ2-3 TRBV10-1 . few CASSRDFSADTQYF TGCGCCAGCAGCAGGGATTTCAGCGCAGATACGCAGTATTTT
TRBJ1-3 TRBV7-5 . . CANAAGTGGNTIYF TGTGCCAACGCCGCAGGGACAGGTGGAAACACCATATATTTT
TRBJ1-6 TRBV6-1 TRBD1 . CASQGVLDSPLHF TGTGCCAGTCAGGGGGTTTTAGATTCACCCCTCCACTTT
TRBJ2-1 TRBV10-3 TRBD2 few CAISESATSVGGEQFF TGTGCCATCAGTGAGTCCGCGACTAGCGTGGGCGGGGAGCAGTTCTTC
TRBJ1-2 TRBV6-1 . . CASSATTESYGYTF TGTGCCAGCAGTGCCACGACAGAATCCTATGGCTACACCTTC
TRBJ2-7 TRBV7-6 . once CASTSYSYEQYF TGTGCCAGCACCTCCTACTCCTACGAGCAGTACTTC
TRBJ1-3 TRBV19 . large CASISRGDPRSGNTIYF TGTGCCAGTATTTCTCGGGGGGACCCCCGCTCTGGAAACACCATATATTTT
TRBJ1-4 TRBV7-8 . . CASSPGVTNEKLFF TGTGCCAGCAGCCCAGGGGTAACTAATGAAAAACTGTTTTTT
TRBJ1-2 TRBV28 TRBD1 . CASSLRDRGRGGYTF TGTGCCAGCAGTCTCCGGGACAGGGGAAGGGGGGGCTACACCTTC
TRBJ2-7 TRBV5-1 TRBD1 . CASSLSPGQGAYEQYF TGCGCCAGCAGCTTGAGCCCGGGACAGGGTGCCTACGAGCAGTACTTC
TRBJ2-1 TRBV6-1 TRBD1 . CASSDAGGSYNEQFF TGTGCCAGCAGTGACGCAGGGGGTTCTTACAATGAGCAGTTCTTC
TRBJ2-1 TRBV7-9 TRBD2 . CASSPAGVIGEQFF TGTGCCAGCAGTCCTGCGGGGGTCATTGGTGAGCAGTTCTTC
TRBJ1-4 TRBV6-5 TRBD1 . CASSPVGQGSEKLFF TGTGCCAGCAGCCCGGTAGGACAGGGAAGTGAAAAACTGTTTTTT
TRBJ2-1 TRBV6-1 . . CASSEYGGRGNEQFF TGTGCCAGCAGTGAATACGGGGGGCGCGGCAATGAGCAGTTCTTC
TRBJ1-4 TRBV9 . . CASSVAHANEKLFF TGTGCCAGCAGCGTAGCTCATGCTAATGAAAAATTGTTTTTT
TRBJ2-3 TRBV7-2 . . CASSGRDRGFTDTQYF TGTGCCAGCAGCGGGCGGGACCGGGGGTTCACAGATACGCAGTATTTT
TRBJ2-1 TRBV29-1 . . CSVDPSGGGNEQFF TGCAGCGTTGATCCTAGCGGAGGGGGCAATGAGCAGTTCTTC
TRBJ1-3 TRBV28 . once CASSPKNTIYF TGTGCCAGCAGCCCCAAAAACACCATATATTTT
TRBJ2-3 TRBV6-5 . . CASSYGSHFGTDTQYF TGTGCCAGCAGTTACGGTTCTCACTTCGGGACAGATACGCAGTATTTT
TRBJ2-5 TRBV10-3 TRBD1 few CATKRGTGGPETQYF TGTGCCACTAAACGGGGAACAGGGGGTCCTGAGACCCAGTACTTC
TRBJ2-7 TRBV6-5 TRBD1 few CASSYDRGLYEQYF TGTGCCAGCAGTTACGACAGGGGGCTTTACGAGCAGTACTTC
TRBJ2-7 TRBV28 . . CACAPFRGASYEQYF TGTGCCTGCGCTCCCTTCCGCGGGGCATCCTACGAGCAGTACTTC
TRBJ2-5 TRBV6-1 TRBD1 . CASSEGTGGAETQYF TGTGCCAGCAGTGAAGGGACAGGGGGCGCGGAGACCCAGTACTTC
TRBJ1-2 TRBV7-2 . . CASSPRGGVPTF TGTGCCAGCAGCCCTAGGGGGGGAGTCCCCACCTTC
TRBJ2-1 TRBV11-3 . few CASSLAQHRIEQFF TGTGCCAGCAGCTTAGCACAGCATCGTATTGAGCAGTTCTTC
TRBJ2-1 TRBV6-1 TRBD1 . CASSGQGGYEQFF TGTGCCAGCAGTGGACAGGGGGGGTATGAGCAGTTCTTC
TRBJ1-3 TRBV6-1 . once CASFTGSGNTIYF TGTGCCAGCTTCACAGGGTCTGGAAACACCATATATTTT
TRBJ2-1 TRBV7-9 TRBD2 . CASTHSGAYNEQFF TGTGCCAGCACCCATAGCGGGGCTTACAATGAGCAGTTCTTC
TRBJ2-2 TRBV7-2 . . CASSVFTTGARELFF TGTGCCAGCAGCGTATTTACTACAGGTGCCCGGGAGCTGTTTTTT
TRBJ2-5 TRBV14 . large CASSQDRSGTQYF TGTGCCAGCAGCCAAGATCGATCGGGGACCCAGTACTTC
TRBJ1-3 TRBV2 TRBD1 . CASTRDRATGNTIYF TGTGCCAGCACCAGGGACAGGGCCACTGGAAACACCATATATTTT
TRBJ2-3 TRBV20-1 . few CSANHRGTQYF TGCAGTGCTAATCATAGAGGTACGCAGTATTTT
TRBJ2-2 TRBV6-1 TRBD1 . CASSESGGRGGELFF TGTGCCAGCAGTGAATCAGGGGGCAGGGGCGGGGAGCTGTTTTTT
TRBJ1-6 TRBV30 TRBD1 . CAWSLPGQGNSPLHF TGTGCCTGGAGTCTTCCGGGACAGGGCAATTCACCCCTCCACTTT
TRBJ2-7 TRBV5-8 . . CASSLGRGSYEQYF TGTGCCAGCAGCTTGGGCAGGGGTTCCTACGAGCAGTACTTC
TRBJ1-2 TRBV7-6 . . CASSLDVRSYGYTF TGTGCCAGCAGCTTAGACGTCCGGAGCTATGGCTACACCTTC
TRBJ2-1 TRBV4-1 . . CASSQQLAGNEQFF TGCGCCAGCAGCCAACAGCTCGCGGGAAATGAGCAGTTCTTC